This TCR beta chain was captured by sequencing in a study of blood T cell repertoires in COVID-19. Assay used: immunoSEQ multiplex PCR; TCRdb lists only in-frame clones, some missing. The sample yields some 130,000 clones, almost 85% seen once. This CDR3 contains 15 residues. CDR1 and CDR2 from the germline V gene are PRHDT and FYEKMQ (reference sequence). V was clipped by 4 bases and J by 6 bases; unmatched bases: 7. Sequencing was carried out using PBMCs or T cells enriched from blood (not recorded which). The sequence derives from a middle-aged man with acute COVID-19. The V call is TRBV13, the J call TRBJ1-4, with 8 bases that match TRBD1. In DNA, the CDR3 is TGTGCCAGCAGCTCAGGACAGGGTGGAGATGAAAAACTGTTTTTT. This sequence encodes CASSSGQGGDEKLFF.